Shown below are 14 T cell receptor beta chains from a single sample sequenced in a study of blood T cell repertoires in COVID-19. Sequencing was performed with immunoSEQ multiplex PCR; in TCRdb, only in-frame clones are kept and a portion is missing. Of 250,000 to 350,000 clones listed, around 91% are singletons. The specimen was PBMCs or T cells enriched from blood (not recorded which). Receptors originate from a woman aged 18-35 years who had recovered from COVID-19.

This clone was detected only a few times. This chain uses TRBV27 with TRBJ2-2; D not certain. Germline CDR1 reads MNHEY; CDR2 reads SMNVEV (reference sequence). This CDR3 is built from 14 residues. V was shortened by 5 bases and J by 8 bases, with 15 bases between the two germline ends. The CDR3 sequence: CASSPNNEAGELFF. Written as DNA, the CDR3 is TGTGCCAGCAGTCCAAACAACGAAGCGGGGGAGCTGTTTTTT.

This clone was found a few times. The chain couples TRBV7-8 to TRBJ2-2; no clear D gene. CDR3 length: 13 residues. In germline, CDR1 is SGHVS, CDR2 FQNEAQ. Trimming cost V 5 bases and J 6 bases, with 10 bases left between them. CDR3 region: CASSTRTAGELFF. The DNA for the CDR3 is TGTGCCAGCAGCACCCGAACGGCCGGGGAGCTGTTTTTT.

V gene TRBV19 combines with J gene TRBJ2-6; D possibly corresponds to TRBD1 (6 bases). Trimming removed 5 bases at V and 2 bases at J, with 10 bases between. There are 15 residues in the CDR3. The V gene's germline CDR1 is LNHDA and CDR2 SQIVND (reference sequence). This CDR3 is CASSSHRAGANVLTF. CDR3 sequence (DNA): TGTGCCAGTAGTTCCCACAGGGCTGGGGCCAACGTCCTGACTTTC.

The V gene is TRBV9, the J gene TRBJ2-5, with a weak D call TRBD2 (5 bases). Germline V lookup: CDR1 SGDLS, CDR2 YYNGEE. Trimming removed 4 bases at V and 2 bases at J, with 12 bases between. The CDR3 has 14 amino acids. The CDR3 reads CASSSWTGQETQYF. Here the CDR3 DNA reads TGTGCCAGCAGCTCATGGACGGGACAAGAGACCCAGTACTTC.

The CDR3 sequence: CASSPQEGRIRYSGNTIYF. The CDR3 region has the DNA TGTGCCAGCAGCCCTCAGGAGGGGAGGATACGATACTCTGGAAACACCATATATTTT. The V and J genes are TRBV7-9 and TRBJ1-3; D is possibly TRBD1 (5 bases). Trimming cost V 5 bases and J 0 bases, with 23 bases left between them. The CDR3 has 19 residues. Per the germline V gene, CDR1 is SEHNR and CDR2 is FQNEAQ (reference sequence).

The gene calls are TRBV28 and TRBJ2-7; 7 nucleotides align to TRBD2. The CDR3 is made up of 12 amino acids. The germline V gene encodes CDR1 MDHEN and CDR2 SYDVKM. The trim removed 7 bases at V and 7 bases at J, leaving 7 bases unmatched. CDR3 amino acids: CASNPAGKEQYF. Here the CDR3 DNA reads TGTGCCAGCAACCCAGCGGGGAAGGAGCAGTACTTC.

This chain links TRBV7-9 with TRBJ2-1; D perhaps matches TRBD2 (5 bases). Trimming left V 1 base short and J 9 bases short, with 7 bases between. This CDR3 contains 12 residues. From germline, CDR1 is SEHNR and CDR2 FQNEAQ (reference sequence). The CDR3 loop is CASSLGEGEQFF. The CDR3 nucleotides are TGTGCCAGCAGCTTAGGAGAGGGTGAGCAGTTCTTC.

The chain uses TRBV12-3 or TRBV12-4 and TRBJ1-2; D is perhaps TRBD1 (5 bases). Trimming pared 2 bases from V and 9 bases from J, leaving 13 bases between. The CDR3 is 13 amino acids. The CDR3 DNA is TGTGCCAGCAGTTTACCCGGCAGGGCGAGCTACACCTTC. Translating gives CASSLPGRASYTF.

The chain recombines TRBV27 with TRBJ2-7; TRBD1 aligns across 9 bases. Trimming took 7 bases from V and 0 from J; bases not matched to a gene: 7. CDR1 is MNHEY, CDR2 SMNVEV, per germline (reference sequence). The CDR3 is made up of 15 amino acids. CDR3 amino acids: CASTPGDRVSYEQYF. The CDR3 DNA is TGTGCCAGCACTCCAGGGGACAGGGTCTCCTACGAGCAGTACTTC.

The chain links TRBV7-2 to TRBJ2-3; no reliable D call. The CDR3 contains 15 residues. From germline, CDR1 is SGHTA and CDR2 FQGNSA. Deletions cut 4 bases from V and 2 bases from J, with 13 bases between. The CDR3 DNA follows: TGTGCCAGCAGCTCAGTCCCAGGATACACAGATACGCAGTATTTT. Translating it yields CASSSVPGYTDTQYF.

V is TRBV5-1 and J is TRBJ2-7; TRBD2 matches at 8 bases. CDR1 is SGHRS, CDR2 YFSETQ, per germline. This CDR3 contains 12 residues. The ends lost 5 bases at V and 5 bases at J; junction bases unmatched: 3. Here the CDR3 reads CASRNGGDEQYF. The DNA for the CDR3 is TGCGCCAGCAGAAACGGGGGGGACGAGCAGTACTTC.

CDR3 residues: CASSDRQERHGYTF. In DNA, the CDR3 is TGTGCCAGCAGTGATAGACAGGAAAGGCATGGCTACACCTTC. The chain employs TRBV2 and TRBJ1-2; maybe TRBD1 (6 bases). CDR3 length: 14 amino acids. The germline V and J ends were trimmed by 3 bases and 6 bases, with 14 bases remaining between them. The germline V gene has CDR1 SNHLY and CDR2 FYNNEI.

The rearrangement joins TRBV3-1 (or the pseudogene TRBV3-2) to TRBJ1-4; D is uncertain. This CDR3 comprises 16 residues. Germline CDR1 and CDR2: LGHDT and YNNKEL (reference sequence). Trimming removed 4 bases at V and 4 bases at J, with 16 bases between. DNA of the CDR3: TGTGCCAGCAGCCCAAATGAGCGGCGCTTTAATGAAAAACTGTTTTTT. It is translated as CASSPNERRFNEKLFF.

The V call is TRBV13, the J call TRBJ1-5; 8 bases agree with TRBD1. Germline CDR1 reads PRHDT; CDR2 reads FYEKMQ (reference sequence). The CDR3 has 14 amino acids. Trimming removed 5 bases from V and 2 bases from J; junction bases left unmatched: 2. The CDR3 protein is CASSQGAGNQPQHF. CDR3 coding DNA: TGTGCCAGCAGCCAGGGGGCCGGCAATCAGCCCCAGCATTTT.